This entry lists 30 T cell receptor beta chains sequenced from one sample in a study of blood T cell repertoires in COVID-19. Data came from immunoSEQ multiplex PCR; TCRdb stores just in-frame clones and leaves some out. The table shows some 330,000 clones, with 70% to 90% occurring only once. Material for sequencing was peripheral blood. These receptor sequences come from a woman aged 50 to 60 with active or convalescent COVID-19.

The J gene is TRBJ2-2, the V gene TRBV7-2, with D possibly being TRBD2 (6 bases). The V gene lost 6 bases and the J gene lost 4 bases, with 24 bases spanning the gap. The CDR3 is 18 residues long. Germline V CDR1 and CDR2: SGHTA, FQGNSA. The CDR3 region is CASSLPLIGAGSTGELFF. The CDR3 DNA reads TGTGCCAGCAGTCTACCTCTTATAGGGGCCGGGAGCACCGGGGAGCTGTTTTTT.

This clone was picked up one time. J is TRBJ2-1 and V is TRBV21-1; no check of the table's D call, TRBD2, against the DNA was made. TRBV21-1 is marked as a pseudogene. The CDR3 is made up of 18 amino acids. The CDR3 DNA reads as TGTGCCAGCAGCGATCTAGCGGGAGGCCGGAGCTCCTACAATGAGCAGTTCTTC. It encodes CASSDLAGGRSSYNEQFF.

This clone appeared a single time. CDR3 in DNA: TGTGCCAGCAGCCAGACCCTCCCTCGCGGGAGGGCCTACGAGCAGTACTTC. Its protein product is CASSQTLPRGRAYEQYF. V and J are TRBV3-1 (or the pseudogene TRBV3-2) and TRBJ2-7; 9 nucleotides line up with TRBD2. V lost 3 bases to trimming and J lost 2 bases; unmatched junction nucleotides: 11. Germline V CDR1 and CDR2: LGHDT, YNNKEL (reference sequence). The CDR3 spans 17 residues.

The chain couples TRBV6-5 to TRBJ1-1; 8 bases agree with TRBD1. V lost 0 bases to trimming and J lost 5 bases; unmatched junction nucleotides: 8. The CDR3 contains 16 residues. Germline assignment: CDR1 MNHEY and CDR2 SVGAGI. Written as DNA, the CDR3 is TGTGCCAGCAGTTACTCGGGAGGACAGGGAGGTACTGAAGCTTTCTTT. As protein: CASSYSGGQGGTEAFF.

This clone showed up just once. The chain recombines TRBV6-2 or TRBV6-3 with TRBJ1-2; TRBD1 matches 7 bases. The junction had 13 bases not matched to a gene; V was cut back by 7 bases and J by 8 bases. This CDR3 comprises 14 residues. Per germline, CDR1 MNHEY and CDR2 SVGEGT. CDR3 sequence: CASTPPGQVEGYTF. The CDR3 region has the DNA TGTGCCAGCACCCCCCCAGGACAGGTTGAAGGCTACACCTTC.

A few counts support this clone. V is TRBV18 and J is TRBJ1-1, with a possible D match to TRBD1 (6 bases). CDR3 length equals 13 residues. V gave up 3 bases and J gave up 4 bases, with 9 bases separating them. The V gene's germline CDR1 is KGHSH and CDR2 LQKENI. The CDR3 DNA reads TGTGCCAGCTCACCGGACAGAGCCACTGAAGCTTTCTTT. Its protein product is CASSPDRATEAFF. The entire variable domain, with the rest obtained from reference TRBV18 and TRBJ1-1, is as follows: NAGVMQNPRHLVRRRGQEARLRCSPMKGHSHVYWYRQLPEEGLKFMVYLQKENIIDESGMPKERFSAEFPKEGPSILRIQQVVRGDSAAYFCASSPDRATEAFFGQGTRLTVV.

The genes are TRBV10-3 and TRBJ1-6, with 8 bases identical to TRBD1. The CDR3 is 15 residues long. CDR1 is ENHRY, CDR2 SYGVKD, per germline. Trimming removed 6 bases from V and 7 bases from J; junction bases left unmatched: 8. The CDR3 is CAIRDGTGPNSPLHF. CDR3 bases: TGTGCCATCAGAGATGGGACAGGACCAAATTCACCCCTCCACTTT.

The chain joins TRBV7-2 to TRBJ2-2; 11 positions agree with TRBD2. The CDR3 contains 16 residues. Unmatched junction bases numbered 9, after V lost 5 bases and J lost 7 bases. Germline V lookup: CDR1 SGHTA, CDR2 FQGNSA. CDR3 loop: CASSATGTSGNGELFF. In DNA, the CDR3 is TGTGCCAGCAGCGCTACCGGGACTAGCGGTAACGGGGAGCTGTTTTTT.

The chain couples TRBV10-3 to TRBJ1-3; 12 bases fit TRBD1. The CDR3 has 16 residues. V shed 3 bases, J shed 8 bases, and the junction held 8 bases outside the gene matches. From germline, CDR1 is ENHRY and CDR2 SYGVKD. CDR3 in DNA: TGTGCCATCAGTGACCCCGGGACAGGGGGCGGTTACACCATATATTTT. Protein sequence: CAISDPGTGGGYTIYF.

This sequence joins TRBV27 and TRBJ2-5; D possibly corresponds to TRBD2 (5 bases). Germline values: CDR1 MNHEY, CDR2 SMNVEV (reference sequence). The length of the CDR3 is 11 residues. V dropped 3 bases and J dropped 7 bases, with 6 bases sitting between them. CDR3 bases: TGTGCCAGCAGTTTTGGAGGGACCCAGTACTTC. Translated: CASSFGGTQYF.

The chain carries TRBV27 and TRBJ1-1; D gene ambiguous. The CDR3 covers 15 residues. Deletions cut 3 bases from V and 0 bases from J, with 11 bases between. The germline V gene has CDR1 MNHEY and CDR2 SMNVEV (reference sequence). The CDR3 DNA reads as TGTGCCAGCAGTTTCCGTTGGGCTCTGAACACTGAAGCTTTCTTT. This encodes CASSFRWALNTEAFF.

This clone was detected once. The rearrangement uses TRBV7-2 and TRBJ2-1; 8 bases match TRBD2. CDR1 is SGHTA and CDR2 is FQGNSA in the germline V gene. The CDR3 length is 18 residues. V shed 1 base and J 15 bases; nucleotides not matched to a gene: 23. This CDR3 reads CASSLGLQRELKYRRWFF. The DNA of the CDR3 is TGTGCCAGCAGCTTAGGTTTACAGCGGGAGTTAAAATACCGTCGCTGGTTCTTC.

The chain links TRBV6-5 to TRBJ2-5; 8 bases map to TRBD1. This CDR3 has 14 residues. The ends lost 6 bases at V and 3 bases at J; junction bases unmatched: 6. Per germline, CDR1 MNHEY and CDR2 SVGAGI. Written as DNA, the CDR3 is TGTGCCAGCAGCCACCCGGGACAGGAAGAGACCCAGTACTTC. Protein sequence: CASSHPGQEETQYF.

This chain connects TRBV29-1 to TRBJ2-1; TRBD1 agrees at 10 bases. Germline V lookup: CDR1 SQVTM, CDR2 ANQGSEA. J gave up 7 bases and V 7 bases, and 10 bases lay outside the gene matches. This CDR3 contains 14 residues. The CDR3 nucleotides are TGCAGCGCCTGGGGGGGACAGGGGCGGAATGAGCAGTTCTTC. This sequence encodes CSAWGGQGRNEQFF.

The chain links TRBV6-2 or TRBV6-3 to TRBJ2-7, with a tentative D call TRBD1 (6 bases). The length of the CDR3 is 15 residues. Germline CDR1 and CDR2: MNHEY and SVGEGT. The ends were cut back, 5 bases at V and 2 bases at J, with 16 bases in the middle. In nucleotides, the CDR3 is TGTGCCAGCAGTACCCGCCGGGACACTCCCTACGAGCAGTACTTC. Protein product: CASSTRRDTPYEQYF.

This sequence joins TRBV29-1 and TRBJ1-2; D is unclear. V shed 4 bases and J shed 0 bases, with 9 bases lying between them. The V gene's germline CDR1 is SQVTM and CDR2 ANQGSEA. The CDR3 is 13 residues long. As DNA, the CDR3 is TGCAGCGTTGTTCCCGCAGCTAACTATGGCTACACCTTC. It is translated as CSVVPAANYGYTF.

This chain links TRBV7-2 with TRBJ2-3, with 9 bases aligning to TRBD2. The V segment lost 0 bases and the J segment 1 base; nucleotides outside the gene matches: 2. The germline V gene has CDR1 SGHTA and CDR2 FQGNSA. This CDR3 has 16 residues. CDR3 DNA: TGTGCCAGCAGCTTAGCGGCTAGCGGGGGCACAGATACGCAGTATTTT. This translates into CASSLAASGGTDTQYF.

The chain couples TRBV6-2 or TRBV6-3 to TRBJ2-1; D perhaps matches TRBD2 (6 bases). Trimming left V 0 bases short and J 6 bases short, with 21 bases between. The CDR3 spans 18 residues. The germline V gene encodes CDR1 MNHEY and CDR2 SVGEGT. CDR3 nucleotides: TGTGCCAGCAGTTACTCGATATGGTCGGCGGGACTCTTCAATGAGCAGTTCTTC. Protein product: CASSYSIWSAGLFNEQFF.

V usage is TRBV11-1 and J usage is TRBJ1-5; 7 nucleotides align to TRBD1. Trimming cost V 7 bases and J 4 bases; bases outside gene matches: 10. The germline CDR1 and CDR2 sequences are SGHAT and FQDESV (reference sequence). This CDR3 has 15 residues. CDR3 protein: CASTHIRGRNQPQHF. The CDR3 DNA is TGTGCCAGCACCCATATTAGGGGGCGAAATCAGCCCCAGCATTTT.

The rearrangement joins TRBV4-2 to TRBJ1-2, with 9 bases aligning to TRBD1. V shed 2 bases and J 8 bases; nucleotides not matched to a gene: 21. There are 19 residues in the CDR3. Germline lookup yields CDR1 LGHNA and CDR2 YNFKEQ. For the CDR3, the DNA is TGTGCCAGCAGCCAATCATGGCTGGCCGGGACAGGGTCAGATAGCGGCTACACCTTC. It encodes CASSQSWLAGTGSDSGYTF.

J is TRBJ1-1 and V is TRBV13; D gene unclear. This CDR3 has 15 residues. Germline CDR1 PRHDT, CDR2 FYEKMQ (reference sequence). V dropped 1 base and J dropped 1 base, with 10 bases sitting between them. This CDR3 is CASSLVGRGNTEAFF. In DNA, the CDR3 is TGTGCCAGCAGCTTAGTTGGACGGGGGAACACTGAAGCTTTCTTT.

The chain recombines TRBV6-2 or TRBV6-3 with TRBJ2-2; 7 bases map to TRBD1. Germline lookup yields CDR1 MNHEY and CDR2 SVGEGT. There are 17 residues in the CDR3. Trimming removed 2 bases from V and 6 bases from J; junction bases left unmatched: 12. The CDR3 bases are TGTGCCAGCAGTTACCGGCGAAACAGGGGTATCGCCGGGGAGCTGTTTTTT. Protein product: CASSYRRNRGIAGELFF.

The chain combines TRBV19 with TRBJ1-1; TRBD1 agrees at 8 bases. The CDR3 is 16 residues long. The germline V gene has CDR1 LNHDA and CDR2 SQIVND (reference sequence). With V trimmed by 1 base and J by 0 bases, 4 bases remained unmatched. The CDR3 reads CASSIGSGGLNTEAFF. The CDR3 DNA sequence: TGTGCCAGTAGTATAGGTTCAGGGGGCTTGAACACTGAAGCTTTCTTT.

The gene calls are TRBV5-4 and TRBJ2-1; 9 bases fit TRBD2. This CDR3 region has 16 residues. The germline CDR1 and CDR2 sequences are SGHNT and YYREEE (reference sequence). V lost 6 bases, J lost 9 bases, and 16 bases stayed unmatched. CDR3 coding DNA: TGTGCCAGCACCGGGAAGACTAGCGGCCCCCACGGTGAGCAGTTCTTC. Translation gives CASTGKTSGPHGEQFF.

The V call is TRBV9, the J call TRBJ1-6; 11 positions match TRBD1. With 2 bases clipped from V and 14 bases from J, the junction kept 6 bases outside the gene matches. The germline V gene has CDR1 SGDLS and CDR2 YYNGEE. The CDR3 runs to 14 residues. The CDR3 here is CASSVGQGVGALHF. The DNA of the CDR3 is TGTGCCAGCAGCGTGGGACAGGGGGTTGGGGCCCTCCACTTT.

The chain has TRBV4-1 and TRBJ2-2; the match to TRBD2 covers 9 bases. Looked up from germline, CDR1 is MGHRA and CDR2 is YSYEKL. The CDR3 is 16 amino acids. After removal of 2 bases from V and 6 bases from J, the junction contained 7 bases not matched to a gene. The CDR3 sequence: CASSQPLAGVPGELFF. In DNA form, the CDR3 reads TGCGCCAGCAGCCAACCCTTAGCGGGAGTTCCCGGGGAGCTGTTTTTT.

Comments on this clone: Mismatch with germline at one junction end may stem from a read error. V and J are TRBV27 and TRBJ1-5; D remains ambiguous. CDR1 is MNHEY, CDR2 SMNVEV, per germline (reference sequence). This CDR3 is 9 amino acids long. The CDR3 region has the DNA TGTGCCAGCAGAGCAAAGGAGGGTTTT. Its protein is CASRAKEGF.

J is TRBJ1-6 and V is TRBV7-2, with D maybe TRBD1 (5 bases). This CDR3 spans 19 amino acids. Trimming cost V 3 bases and J 8 bases, with 26 bases left between them. Germline V gene data show CDR1 as SGHTA and CDR2 as FQGNSA. The CDR3 spells CASSFVLSLQGVSDSPLHF. CDR3 nucleotide sequence: TGTGCCAGCAGCTTTGTCTTAAGTTTGCAGGGCGTCTCGGATTCACCCCTCCACTTT.

This chain connects TRBV5-1 to TRBJ1-6; D is perhaps TRBD1 (6 bases). The germline V and J ends were trimmed by 0 bases and 4 bases, with 11 bases remaining between them. CDR1 and CDR2 from the germline V gene are SGHRS and YFSETQ. The CDR3 runs 16 residues. CDR3 sequence (DNA): TGCGCCAGCAGCTTGGCTGGGGGCAGATATAATTCACCCCTCCACTTT. It yields the protein CASSLAGGRYNSPLHF.

The chain combines TRBV6-5 with TRBJ2-1; a possible D gene is TRBD2 (7 bases). There are 13 residues in the CDR3. Trimming removed 10 bases at V and 7 bases at J, with 17 bases between. Looked up from germline, CDR1 is MNHEY and CDR2 is SVGAGI. The CDR3 DNA reads as TGTGCCACCAAGGAGGGGGGAGGGAATGAGCAGTTCTTC. Its translation is CATKEGGGNEQFF.